The T cell receptor beta chain described here comes from a study of T cells after yellow fever vaccination. Study outcomes and limitations: The booster response re-showed most primary clones: more than 95% CD4, 88% CD8. Abundant clonotypes (contaminants from the bulk population) could be present in FACS-sorted repertoires.

The CDR3 sequence is 15 residues long. Germline CDR1 is SGHAT and CDR2 is FQDESV (reference sequence). Deletions cut 3 bases from V and 5 bases from J, with 14 bases between. On this clonotype itself: What it binds is unknown.

Via MiXCR, TCRdb re-called the 5' RACE reads, giving one row per CDR3 protein. The sample records about 300,000 distinct CDR3 sequences, 7.5% to 9% being singletons. The chain couples TRBV11-1 to TRBJ2-1; possibly TRBD1 for D (6 bases). The receptor comes from a man aged 18 to 30 who received the YFV17D yellow fever vaccine. The source was CD4+ T cells sorted from PBMCs, collected 5 days after the yellow fever booster vaccination. The CDR3 nucleotides are TGTGCCAGCAGCTTTAACGAACAGGGCAACAATGAGCAGTTCTTC. The encoded protein is CASSFNEQGNNEQFF.